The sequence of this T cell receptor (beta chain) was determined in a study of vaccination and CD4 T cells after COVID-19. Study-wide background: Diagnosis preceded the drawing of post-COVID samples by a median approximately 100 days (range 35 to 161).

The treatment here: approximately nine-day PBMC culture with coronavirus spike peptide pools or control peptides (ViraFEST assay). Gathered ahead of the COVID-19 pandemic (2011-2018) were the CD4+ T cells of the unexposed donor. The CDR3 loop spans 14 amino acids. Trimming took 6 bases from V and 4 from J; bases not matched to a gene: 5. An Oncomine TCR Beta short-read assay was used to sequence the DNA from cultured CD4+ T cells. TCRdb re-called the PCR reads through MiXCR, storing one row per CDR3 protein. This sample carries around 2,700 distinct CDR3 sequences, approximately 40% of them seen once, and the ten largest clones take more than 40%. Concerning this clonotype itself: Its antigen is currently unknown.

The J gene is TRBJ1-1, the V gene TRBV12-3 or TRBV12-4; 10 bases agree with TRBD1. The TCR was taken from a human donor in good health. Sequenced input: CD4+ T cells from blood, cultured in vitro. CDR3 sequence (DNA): TGTGCCAGCAGGAGCAGGACAGGGGGCACTGAAGCTTTCTTT. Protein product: CASRSRTGGTEAFF.